Reported below is one TCR beta chain. V dropped 3 bases and J dropped 8 bases, with 10 bases sitting between them. Germline values: CDR1 SEHNR, CDR2 FQNEAQ (reference sequence). The CDR3 has 12 residues. Source study methods: Reference gene primers were amplified, and this amplification served to estimate nucleated cell counts. Sequencing was performed with immunoSEQ multiplex PCR; in TCRdb, only in-frame clones are kept and a portion is missing. V and J calls and clone size follow that table, whereas D and trimming were derived from the DNA. The sample lists over 110,000 clones, roughly 80% occurring once. These data originate in a study of blood T cell repertoires in COVID-19. Across the study: PBMCs, B-cell-depleted T cells, or T cells provided the cDNA or gDNA that made up the material.

The source is a man aged 65 to 79 who had recovered from COVID-19. Sequenced input: peripheral blood. The chain recombines TRBV7-9 with TRBJ1-1, with no clear D. The CDR3 DNA is TGTGCCAGCAGCTTCCACTCCCAAGAAGCTTTCTTT. Protein product: CASSFHSQEAFF.